These T cell receptor beta chains were read from a single sample in a study of regulatory T cells in long-lasting Graves disease. From the multiplex PCR reads, TCRdb called clonotypes with MiXCR, one entry per CDR3 protein. This table has approximately 400,000 distinct CDR3 sequences, 23% appearing once. This specimen consisted of peripheral blood mononuclear cells (PBMCs), obtained when the disease was refractory, from a patient treated with antithyroid drugs. The source of these receptors is a female donor with Graves disease. CDR3s include the opening cysteine and the closing phenylalanine or tryptophan. Each record gives: V gene, J gene, CDR3 length, CDR3 protein.

>TRBV3-1|TRBJ2-4|13
CASSQDFRGIQYF
>TRBV10-3|TRBJ1-2|15
CAISDRDRVDDGYTF
>TRBV7-2|TRBJ2-7|15
CASSLPRGGGYEQYF
>TRBV5-1|TRBJ2-2|16
CASSSKGTRLAGELFF
>TRBV29-1|TRBJ2-7|11
CSVFILGEQYF
>TRBV6-2/TRBV6-3|TRBJ1-2|14
CASRVTGSDYGYTF
>TRBV4-1|TRBJ2-3|17
CASSQGGLAGGPDTQYF
>TRBV5-6|TRBJ2-5|15
CASSLELAGGETQYF
>TRBV7-2|TRBJ2-5|16
CASSFTSGSRQETQYF
>TRBV9|TRBJ1-1|13
CASSVGQGSEAFF
>TRBV7-8|TRBJ2-7|15
CASSSSHAWSYEQYF
>TRBV7-2|TRBJ2-7|14
CASSCTGTSYEQYF
>TRBV13|TRBJ2-7|13
CASSWGTTYEQYF
>TRBV18|TRBJ2-7|14
CASSAWDSYYEQYF
>TRBV28|TRBJ2-1|14
CASSQNSIYNEQFF
>TRBV6-9|TRBJ1-4|16
CASSYGSRVLTEKLFF
>TRBV5-1|TRBJ2-2|16
CASSSLGASNTGELFF
>TRBV7-9|TRBJ1-4|16
CASSLGGTGANEKLFF
>TRBV7-2|TRBJ1-2|18
CASSLHPPGGANNYGYTF
>TRBV20-1|TRBJ2-5|13
CSARAPRCETQYF
>TRBV27|TRBJ2-2|15
CASSLSRQGVGELFF
>TRBV6-1|TRBJ1-5|16
CAASGGGPRGNQPQHF
>TRBV20-1|TRBJ2-7|17
CSASSSPSGLSSYEQYF
>TRBV7-6|TRBJ1-1|18
CASSFGQGNRTKNTEAFF
>TRBV19|TRBJ2-5|13
CASSIQGLETQYF
>TRBV9|TRBJ2-2|15
CASSVASLGAGELFF
>TRBV2|TRBJ1-4|14
CASSAIVSGEKLFF
>TRBV6-1|TRBJ2-4|15
CASSGVGGTKNIQYF
>TRBV11-3|TRBJ2-2|17
CASSLRQGLVLAGELFF
>TRBV7-2|TRBJ2-7|17
CASSSQIRQGAAYEQYF
>TRBV12-3/TRBV12-4|TRBJ2-7|13
CASSIAGPWGQYF
>TRBV2|TRBJ2-2|15
CASRVLLAGTGELFF
>TRBV12-3/TRBV12-4|TRBJ1-4|14
CASSQGVFSEKLFF
>TRBV6-1|TRBJ1-4|14
CASKGQGTGEKLFF
>TRBV9|TRBJ2-7|16
CASSVEPSGGPYEQYF
>TRBV5-1|TRBJ1-3|16
CASSLAAVGSGNTIYF
>TRBV6-1|TRBJ2-7|16
CASRFTGTSRSYEQYF
>TRBV28|TRBJ2-5|15
CASSGTSGRRETQYF
>TRBV9|TRBJ2-2|15
CASNGAGGNTGELFF
>TRBV20-1|TRBJ2-7|12
CSAMVSSYEQYF
>TRBV6-1|TRBJ2-2|12
CASRPETGELFF
>TRBV4-2|TRBJ2-7|16
CASSHLTSGRVYEQYF
>TRBV9|TRBJ2-3|14
CASSVGTEGGTQYF
>TRBV28|TRBJ1-2|12
CASRGKGYGYTF
>TRBV30|TRBJ1-1|13
CAWRGGTATEAFF
>TRBV15|TRBJ1-2|14
CATSRAGGGYGYTF
>TRBV24-1|TRBJ2-3|17
CATSDLAAGVPRDTQYF
>TRBV6-5|TRBJ2-7|14
CASSYQGPLNEQYF
>TRBV20-1|TRBJ2-1|13
CSARRGNYNEQFF
>TRBV5-6|TRBJ2-7|14
CASSSPEGLSEQYF
>TRBV3-1|TRBJ2-7|13
CASSQDFSGEQYF
>TRBV4-3|TRBJ2-7|20
CASSQGVRDRGTSGPYEQYF
>TRBV20-1|TRBJ2-7|14
CSATGQGRSYEQYF